This TCR beta chain was sequenced during a study of response to subunit inactivated influenza vaccine. Study-wide results and caveats: Authors proposed each seasonal influenza vaccination draws in few new T cells.

V was shortened by 1 base and J by 6 bases, with 10 bases between the two germline ends. This CDR3 comprises 15 residues. Each CDR3 protein is one row after TCRdb ran MiXCR on the RT-PCR reads. The sample lists about 700,000 distinct CDR3 sequences; approximately 14% were seen once. In regard to this clonotype: Its antigen remains unknown.

Specimen: PBMCs from blood, collected 14 to 15 days before vaccination. This chain connects TRBV12-3 or TRBV12-4 to TRBJ1-6; the D is unclear. The sequence derives from a man aged 45-65 years who received an inactivated influenza vaccine. CDR3 sequence: CASSLDSLRNSPLHF. The CDR3 nucleotides are TGTGCCAGCAGTTTAGACAGCCTTCGTAATTCACCCCTCCACTTT.